The 21 T cell receptor beta chains given below trace back to one sample, sequenced in a study of CD8 T cells in ankylosing spondylitis. TCRdb analysed the 5' RACE reads with MiXCR anew, one entry per CDR3 protein. The sample holds 25,000 to 35,000 distinct CDR3 sequences, about 5.1% seen once. The sequenced sample was blood, either unsorted or a sorted T cell fraction (not recorded which). The receptor set was obtained from a female donor with ankylosing spondylitis or in good health (not recorded which).

This clonotype was observed many times. This chain links TRBV9 with TRBJ2-2; D not certain. Between the trimmed V and J ends, which lost 0 bases and 3 bases, there was a span of 9 bases. The CDR3 runs 15 residues. The germline V gene has CDR1 SGDLS and CDR2 YYNGEE. This CDR3 is CASSVEYIHTGELFF. The DNA of the CDR3 is TGTGCCAGCAGCGTAGAATACATACACACCGGGGAGCTGTTTTTT. The complete variable domain, with remaining parts taken from reference TRBV9 and TRBJ2-2, reads DSGVTQTPKHLITATGQRVTLRCSPRSGDLSVYWYQQSLDQGLQFLIQYYNGEERAKGNILERFSAQQFPDLHSELNLSSLELGDSALYFCASSVEYIHTGELFFGEGSRLTVL.

By its share, this clonotype is medium-sized (0.01 to 0.1%). The chain uses TRBV9 and TRBJ2-3; D possibly corresponds to TRBD2 (5 bases). Trimming shortened V by 0 bases and J by 0 bases, and 5 bases separated the two germline ends. The length of the CDR3 is 14 residues. The germline V gene encodes CDR1 SGDLS and CDR2 YYNGEE. The CDR3 reads CASSVGGSTDTQYF. The CDR3, as DNA: TGTGCCAGCAGCGTAGGCGGGAGCACAGATACGCAGTATTTT. The variable domain in full, completed from reference TRBV9 and TRBJ2-3, reads DSGVTQTPKHLITATGQRVTLRCSPRSGDLSVYWYQQSLDQGLQFLIQYYNGEERAKGNILERFSAQQFPDLHSELNLSSLELGDSALYFCASSVGGSTDTQYFGPGTRLTVL.

Many counts were recorded for this clonotype. This chain connects TRBV9 to TRBJ1-5, with D perhaps TRBD1 (6 bases). The ends were cut back, 4 bases at V and 1 base at J, with 15 bases in the middle. The CDR3 contains 16 residues. CDR1 and CDR2 (germline): SGDLS, YYNGEE. The CDR3 DNA sequence: TGTGCCAGCAGCCTGGGGGCAGCAGGCAGCAATCAGCCCCAGCATTTT. This translates into CASSLGAAGSNQPQHF.

This clonotype was seen a handful of times. The chain couples TRBV9 to TRBJ2-1; D gene uncertain. This CDR3 has 11 residues. Germline lookup yields CDR1 SGDLS and CDR2 YYNGEE. The V and J ends lost 4 bases and 11 bases respectively, with 10 bases between them. The CDR3 sequence is CASSSGSQQFF. The CDR3, as DNA: TGTGCCAGCAGCTCCGGGTCCCAGCAGTTCTTC.

This clonotype was seen many times. The chain couples TRBV9 to TRBJ2-1, with no clear D. Trimming pared 0 bases from V and 4 bases from J, leaving 5 bases between. From germline, CDR1 is SGDLS and CDR2 YYNGEE. The CDR3 length is 13 residues. The CDR3 sequence: CASSVELYNEQFF. As DNA, the CDR3 is TGTGCCAGCAGCGTAGAACTGTACAATGAGCAGTTCTTC.

This clonotype was found many times. CDR3 sequence (DNA): TGTGCCAGCGGACAGGGGTTCAACACCGGGGAGCTGTTTTTT. This translates into CASGQGFNTGELFF. This rearrangement joins TRBV9 to TRBJ2-2, with 9 bases that match TRBD1. The ends lost 7 bases at V and 2 bases at J; junction bases unmatched: 3. The CDR3 contains 14 residues. Germline V lookup: CDR1 SGDLS, CDR2 YYNGEE.

This clonotype was detected ten times or more. The chain joins TRBV9 to TRBJ2-1; TRBD2 is a possible D gene (5 bases). Trimming removed 1 base from V and 7 bases from J, with 15 bases in between. In germline, CDR1 is SGDLS, CDR2 YYNGEE. This CDR3 comprises 15 residues. CDR3 nucleotide sequence: TGTGCCAGCAGCGTAATGGAAGGGCGGAGGAATGAGCAGTTCTTC. Its protein is CASSVMEGRRNEQFF.

This clonotype appeared many times. The genes are TRBV9 and TRBJ2-2, with TRBD1 matching over 8 bases. CDR3 size: 14 residues. Germline trimming cut 0 bases from V and 6 bases from J; bases unmatched to any gene: 1. The germline CDR1 and CDR2 sequences are SGDLS and YYNGEE. The CDR3 loop reads CASSVAQGAGELFF. CDR3 sequence (DNA): TGTGCCAGCAGCGTAGCACAGGGGGCCGGGGAGCTGTTTTTT.

This clonotype has only a few counts. The CDR3 reads CASSRGQLNTEAFF. The CDR3 bases are TGTGCCAGCAGCCGGGGGCAGCTGAACACTGAAGCTTTCTTT. The V and J genes are TRBV9 and TRBJ1-1; D is possibly TRBD1 (6 bases). This CDR3 comprises 14 residues. Germline-derived CDR1 and CDR2 are SGDLS and YYNGEE. V was pared by 4 bases and J by 0 bases, with 10 bases between. Using reference TRBV9 and TRBJ1-1 for the parts outside the CDR3, the full variable domain is DSGVTQTPKHLITATGQRVTLRCSPRSGDLSVYWYQQSLDQGLQFLIQYYNGEERAKGNILERFSAQQFPDLHSELNLSSLELGDSALYFCASSRGQLNTEAFFGQGTRLTVV.

This clonotype was counted many times. The chain has TRBV9 and TRBJ1-4; D is ambiguous. Between the trimmed V and J ends, which lost 0 bases and 8 bases, there was a span of 17 bases. This CDR3 spans 16 amino acids. Germline loops: CDR1 SGDLS, CDR2 YYNGEE. Written as DNA, the CDR3 is TGTGCCAGCAGCGTAGCGGGAGGCCTACAAGAGGAAAAACTGTTTTTT. Translated, it gives CASSVAGGLQEEKLFF. Using reference TRBV9 and TRBJ1-4 for the parts outside the CDR3, the full variable domain is DSGVTQTPKHLITATGQRVTLRCSPRSGDLSVYWYQQSLDQGLQFLIQYYNGEERAKGNILERFSAQQFPDLHSELNLSSLELGDSALYFCASSVAGGLQEEKLFFGSGTQLSVL.

This clonotype was picked up many times. V and J are TRBV9 and TRBJ2-1; the match to TRBD2 covers 9 bases. Per germline, CDR1 SGDLS and CDR2 YYNGEE. The V gene end was trimmed by 4 bases and the J gene end by 7 bases; junction bases not matched to a gene: 12. This CDR3 contains 16 residues. Here the CDR3 reads CASSSSGGHVGNEQFF. DNA of the CDR3: TGTGCCAGCAGCTCGAGCGGGGGGCATGTTGGTAATGAGCAGTTCTTC.

CDR3: CASSEAVVTSGTYNEQFF. The CDR3 bases are TGTGCCAGCAGCGAGGCCGTAGTGACTAGCGGAACATACAATGAGCAGTTCTTC. V and J are TRBV9 and TRBJ2-1; TRBD2 matches at 9 bases. Germline CDR1 is SGDLS and CDR2 is YYNGEE. Trimming at V came to 3 bases and at J to 4 bases, leaving 14 bases not matched to a gene. The CDR3 totals 18 residues.

Many counts were recorded for this clonotype. CDR3 in DNA: TGTGCCAGCAGCGTAGCTACGTGGGGGGGCGAGCAGTACTTC. This gives the protein CASSVATWGGEQYF. The chain is built from TRBV9 and TRBJ2-7; 7 nucleotides match TRBD2. CDR1 and CDR2 (germline): SGDLS, YYNGEE. This CDR3 comprises 14 residues. With V trimmed by 0 bases and J by 6 bases, 6 bases remained unmatched.

This clonotype was seen repeatedly, ten times or more. The chain recombines TRBV9 with TRBJ2-3; 14 positions agree with TRBD2. Trimming cost V 4 bases and J 7 bases; bases outside gene matches: 8. Germline CDR1 reads SGDLS; CDR2 reads YYNGEE. The CDR3 consists of 16 residues. The CDR3 DNA follows: TGTGCCAGCAGCTCATCGACTAGCGGGAGGGCAAATACGCAGTATTTT. This gives the protein CASSSSTSGRANTQYF.

This clonotype was seen many times. The rearrangement links TRBV9 to TRBJ2-3, with 8 bases matching TRBD1. Germline assignment: CDR1 SGDLS and CDR2 YYNGEE. V shed 0 bases, J shed 2 bases, and the junction held 5 bases outside the gene matches. CDR3 size: 16 residues. CDR3: CASSVEVDRATDTQYF. CDR3 sequence (DNA): TGTGCCAGCAGCGTAGAAGTGGACAGGGCCACAGATACGCAGTATTTT.

This clonotype has at least ten counts. The chain couples TRBV9 to TRBJ1-1; 12 nucleotides match TRBD1. This CDR3 region has 16 residues. Germline V gene lookup returns CDR1 SGDLS and CDR2 YYNGEE. Germline trimming cut 2 bases from V and 5 bases from J; bases unmatched to any gene: 7. The CDR3 sequence: CASSVGTGGDQTEAFF. CDR3 DNA: TGTGCCAGCAGCGTGGGGACAGGGGGCGATCAGACTGAAGCTTTCTTT.

In its sample, this clonotype was seen many times. J is TRBJ1-1 and V is TRBV9, with D possibly being TRBD1 (6 bases). Germline assignment: CDR1 SGDLS and CDR2 YYNGEE. V shed 4 bases and J shed 1 base, with 17 bases lying between them. The CDR3 is 16 residues long. CDR3 in amino acids: CASSPVQGSGNTEAFF. DNA of the CDR3: TGTGCCAGCAGCCCCGTACAGGGATCGGGGAACACTGAAGCTTTCTTT.

This clonotype was seen repeatedly, ten times or more. The rearrangement uses TRBV9 and TRBJ2-7; no clear D gene. CDR1 is SGDLS and CDR2 is YYNGEE in the germline V gene. This CDR3 region has 13 residues. V was clipped by 4 bases and J by 3 bases, with 11 bases between them. CDR3 protein: CASSHGPDYEQYF. Here the CDR3 DNA reads TGTGCCAGCAGCCACGGGCCGGACTACGAGCAGTACTTC.

V and J are TRBV9 and TRBJ2-1; 10 bases are shared with TRBD2. J gave up 5 bases and V 0 bases, and 5 bases lay outside the gene matches. Germline V CDR1 and CDR2: SGDLS, YYNGEE. The CDR3 has 16 residues. The CDR3 region has the DNA TGTGCCAGCAGCGTAGGGCTAGCGGGGGCTGACAATGAGCAGTTCTTC. Its protein product is CASSVGLAGADNEQFF. Complete variable domain (other parts from reference TRBV9 and TRBJ2-1): DSGVTQTPKHLITATGQRVTLRCSPRSGDLSVYWYQQSLDQGLQFLIQYYNGEERAKGNILERFSAQQFPDLHSELNLSSLELGDSALYFCASSVGLAGADNEQFFGPGTRLTVL.

This clonotype showed up just a few times. This chain links TRBV9 with TRBJ1-1; TRBD1 agrees at 7 bases. Trimming cost V 2 bases and J 0 bases; bases outside gene matches: 7. This CDR3 comprises 16 residues. Looked up from germline, CDR1 is SGDLS and CDR2 is YYNGEE. This CDR3 is CASSVSPTGMNTEAFF. DNA for the CDR3: TGTGCCAGCAGCGTTTCCCCGACAGGGATGAACACTGAAGCTTTCTTT.

This chain links TRBV9 with TRBJ2-3; D is undetermined. CDR1 and CDR2 from the germline V gene are SGDLS and YYNGEE. The V gene lost 2 bases and the J gene lost 4 bases, with 11 bases spanning the gap. This CDR3 is 14 amino acids long. CDR3: CASSVEAFPDTQYF. CDR3 bases: TGTGCCAGCAGCGTCGAAGCTTTCCCAGATACGCAGTATTTT.